This TCR beta chain was sequenced during a study of identical twins (dated by TCRdb to about 2016). For the wider study: To test whether fetal clonotypes persist, this study deep-sequenced TCR alpha and beta repertoires from monozygotic twins, from unrelated adults of various ages, and from cord blood. To rule out contamination, the twin experiments were replicated at different times with different library preparation protocols.

Library construction relied on 5' RACE. Sequencing was carried out with an Illumina HiSeq 2000. Template switching added a universal primer binding site, and the final cDNA carried a unique molecular identifier that allowed TCR cDNA molecules to be counted accurately. Specific primers in the conserved constant-segment region were used to synthesize first-strand cDNA for TCR alpha and beta chains. To control for contamination, every cDNA library was double barcoded, receiving both a SMART-Mk sample barcode and Illumina barcodes. TruSeq adapter sequences and Illumina sample barcodes were added in two successive PCR steps. The TCR alpha and beta cDNA libraries were sequenced on the Illumina HiSeq platform using custom primers. Regarding the original processing steps: MiGEC was used to process raw reads and extract unique molecular identifiers, and MiXCR was used to find CDR3 positions. Recombination models were inferred per individual with the repgenHMM and IGoR tools using an EM algorithm. The analysis of shared clonotypes was done with the tcR package in R, with sharing normalized by the product of cloneset sizes. Out-of-frame nonproductive sequences were analyzed to study raw recombination free of thymic and clonal selection effects. TCRdb ran its own pipeline on the public reads, namely fastp trimming at Q25 and MiXCR clone calling, and kept in-frame beta chains. Duplicate CDR3 protein sequences are folded into a single record with the most common DNA and genes. The V and J calls and clone size come from TCRdb's table, not from the authors' own analysis. In this sample the table shows about 520,000 distinct CDR3 sequences, roughly a fifth of which occur a single time. The ten biggest clones cover about 0.91% of the sample.

Turning to this clonotype: Its antigen remains undetermined. No much larger clonotype is one base removed from it; base qualities were not supplied.

The investigation overall reported the following: Because the same donors could not be followed over many years, the conclusions relied on cross-sectional statistical analysis. Abundant cord blood beta clonotypes carried fewer insertions; young adult naive repertoires showed a weaker similar trend, while memory repertoires showed none. Compared with coincidental sharing between unrelated individuals, out-of-frame TCR alpha sequences shared between twins showed an excess of sequences with low generation probability. Invariant T cells such as MAIT and iNKT could partly confound zero-insertion analyses, although diverse VJ usage argued against such confounding for most clonotypes. The excess sharing between twins in beta out-of-frame sequences was weaker because fewer shared sequences reduced the signal-to-noise ratio. In monozygotic twins, out-of-frame TCR alpha sharing was systematically underestimated by recombination models, although the models agreed with sharing between unrelated individuals.

All donors were healthy Caucasians. Three pairs of female monozygotic twins, all aged roughly 18 to 29 years, were included in the twin cohort. CD4+ and CD8+ T cell populations were isolated with positive isolation kits from Invitrogen. CDR1 is given as ENHRY and CDR2 as SYGVKD, both from the germline V gene. Trimming takes 5 bases from V and 3 bases from J, and the germline ends sit 8 bases apart. CDR3 length: 13 amino acids, cysteine to phenylalanine. Only the CDR3 DNA stays, 39 bases, in frame from base 1. These data were also reused for a study on T cells expressing NK-cell markers. The second study's paper adds: Three sorted T-cell subsets (CD3+CD56+NKG2C+, CD3+CD56+NKG2C- and CD3+CD56-NKG2C+) from fewer than 10 donors had their TCR beta-chain repertoires profiled. Of the eight sequenced donors, seven were found to be HCMV-seropositive and one was found to be HCMV-seronegative. To restrict sorting to alphabetaTCR-expressing T cells, an anti-gammadeltaTCR antibody was added in several experiments. In 6 or 7 donors, the dominant CD3+CD56+NKG2C+ clonotypes ranked among the top 10 CD8+ clonotypes, making up about 1.0-7.0% of CD8+ T cells. Those dominant clonotypes were again the most abundant among CD3+CD56-NKG2C+ cells in a handful of donors, at about 25-65%. It remained unclear whether the expanded NKG2C-expressing T cell clones were specific for HCMV antigens. Randomly selected healthy volunteers, three men and five women, were used as the eight sequenced donors. HCMV-specific IgG was detected in serum with a commercial ELISA kit to determine HCMV serostatus. MIGEC handled demultiplexing of the reads and grouping by UMI, while MiTCR was used to assemble and quantify clonotypes. To exclude erroneous sequences, any TCR cDNA sequence not supported by at least two reads was discarded. Downstream repertoire analysis used the tcR package, and clonotypes were matched across fractions by CDR3 nucleotide sequence plus V segment. VDJmatch was used to annotate antigen specificity against VDJdb, with one amino acid substitution allowed in CDR3.

Recombination joined TRBV10-3 with TRBJ1-3; the D segment could be TRBD1, given 6 matching bases. This receptor was identified in a woman aged 18-29 years in good health. The material sequenced was CD4+ T cells sorted from blood. The CDR3 in this case is CAISTGNGNTIYF. The DNA sequence is as follows: TGTGCCATCAGTACAGGGAATGGAAACACCATATATTTT.